One sample yielded the 23 T cell receptor beta chains listed below, sequenced in a study of T cell changes during pregnancy in multiple sclerosis. Clones were read by immunoSEQ multiplex PCR, and TCRdb kept only the in-frame ones, dropping some. Of over 70,000 clones in the sample, about 91% were seen once. The sequencing used peripheral blood, collected in the first trimester of pregnancy. These TCRs come from a female donor in good health, enrolled as a control in a pregnancy study.

The sample holds one count of this clone. J is TRBJ2-7 and V is TRBV28, with 9 bases lining up with TRBD1. V dropped 3 bases and J dropped 3; count of bases not matched to a gene: 3. This CDR3 contains 14 residues. Germline V gene sequence: CDR1 MDHEN, CDR2 SYDVKM. CDR3: CASSFGQGIYEQYF. The CDR3 DNA reads as TGTGCCAGCAGTTTTGGACAGGGGATCTACGAGCAGTACTTC.

The V call is TRBV4-3, the J call TRBJ2-3; 10 bases are a match to TRBD1. The V gene end was trimmed by 2 bases and the J gene end by 2 bases; junction bases not matched to a gene: 7. CDR1 is LGHNA and CDR2 is YSLEER in the germline V gene. The CDR3 contains 17 residues. DNA of the CDR3: TGCGCCAGCAGCCAACTAACCGGGACAGGGGTCACAGATACGCAGTATTTT. It encodes CASSQLTGTGVTDTQYF.

The chain recombines TRBV7-6 with TRBJ2-3; 8 nucleotides align to TRBD1. Germline CDR1 and CDR2: SGHVS and FNYEAQ. This CDR3 has 16 amino acids. The V and J ends lost 6 bases and 3 bases, in that order; junction bases with no gene match: 11. The CDR3 reads CASSRLRDRPTDTQYF. CDR3 bases: TGTGCCAGCAGTCGGCTCCGGGACAGGCCTACAGATACGCAGTATTTT.

The J gene is TRBJ1-6, the V gene TRBV6-5, with 7 bases lining up with TRBD1. CDR1 and CDR2 from the germline V gene are MNHEY and SVGAGI. The CDR3 consists of 16 residues. With V trimmed by 0 bases and J by 7 bases, 6 bases remained unmatched. The CDR3 region is CASSYSRTGGNSPLHF. CDR3 in DNA: TGTGCCAGCAGTTACTCGCGGACAGGTGGAAATTCACCCCTCCACTTT.

V is TRBV11-2 and J is TRBJ1-2, with a tentative D call TRBD1 (5 bases). Germline V gene sequence: CDR1 SGHAT, CDR2 FQNNGV. V lost 4 bases and J 5 bases, leaving 17 bases between the germline ends. CDR3 length: 15 residues. CDR3 coding DNA: TGTGCCAGCAGCTCCCTGGGGCCTGAGATGTATGGCTACACCTTC. Translating gives CASSSLGPEMYGYTF.

This chain uses TRBV5-6 with TRBJ1-4; 9 bases are a match to TRBD1. The CDR3 extends over 17 amino acids. Germline CDR1 SGHDT, CDR2 YYEEEE. Trimming removed 1 base from V and 8 bases from J; junction bases left unmatched: 12. The CDR3 here is CASSLNSPPGQGEKLFF. The CDR3 DNA is TGTGCCAGCAGCTTGAATAGTCCCCCGGGACAGGGCGAAAAACTGTTTTTT.

This sequence joins TRBV28 and TRBJ2-7; D not resolved. Germline CDR1 is MDHEN and CDR2 is SYDVKM. The CDR3 has 12 residues. V was shortened by 1 base and J by 2 bases, with 3 bases between the two germline ends. The CDR3 DNA follows: TGTGCCAGCAGTTTATCGGCCTACGAGCAGTACTTC. Encoded protein: CASSLSAYEQYF. Full variable domain (missing parts from reference TRBV28 and TRBJ2-7): DVKVTQSSRYLVKRTGEKVFLECVQDMDHENMFWYRQDPGLGLRLIYFSYDVKMKEKGDIPEGYSVSREKKERFSLILESASTNQTSMYLCASSLSAYEQYFGPGTRLTVT.

The chain uses TRBV29-1 and TRBJ2-7; D is possibly TRBD2 (6 bases). The V end was cut by 4 bases, the J end by 2 bases, with 12 bases between. The CDR3 is 13 residues long. CDR1 is SQVTM and CDR2 is ANQGSEA in the germline V gene. CDR3 sequence reads: CSVVSSATYEQYF. In DNA form, the CDR3 reads TGCAGCGTTGTTTCTAGCGCGACCTACGAGCAGTACTTC.

The V and J genes are TRBV10-3 and TRBJ1-5; 11 bases map to TRBD1. The germline V gene encodes CDR1 ENHRY and CDR2 SYGVKD. Trimming cost V 6 bases and J 4 bases; bases outside gene matches: 5. The CDR3 length is 15 residues. The CDR3 protein is CAIRAGTGGNQPQHF. CDR3 sequence (DNA): TGTGCCATCAGAGCCGGGACAGGGGGGAATCAGCCCCAGCATTTT.

The chain uses TRBV27 and TRBJ1-1; possible D gene TRBD1, 6 bases. The CDR3 is made up of 15 amino acids. V lost 0 bases and J lost 0, with 8 bases in between. Per the germline V gene, CDR1 is MNHEY and CDR2 is SMNVEV (reference sequence). CDR3 nucleotide sequence: TGTGCCAGCAGTTTATCAAGGGGGTTGAACACTGAAGCTTTCTTT. It translates to CASSLSRGLNTEAFF.

The V call is TRBV7-2, the J call TRBJ2-3; TRBD1 aligns across 7 bases. The CDR3 loop spans 15 amino acids. V lost 1 base, J lost 6 bases, and 7 bases stayed unmatched. CDR1 is SGHTA, CDR2 FQGNSA, per germline. The CDR3 DNA reads as TGTGCCAGCAGCTTAGGCACAGGGGTAAGGGATACGCAGTATTTT. Protein: CASSLGTGVRDTQYF.

This rearrangement joins TRBV28 to TRBJ2-7; 7 nucleotides line up with TRBD1. In germline, CDR1 is MDHEN, CDR2 SYDVKM. The CDR3 runs 13 residues. V dropped 8 bases and J dropped 0; count of bases not matched to a gene: 4. The CDR3 sequence is CASLGDSSYEQYF. In DNA form, the CDR3 reads TGTGCCAGCCTGGGGGACAGCTCCTACGAGCAGTACTTC.

The genes are TRBV25-1 and TRBJ2-7; a possible D gene is TRBD2 (6 bases). This CDR3 comprises 13 residues. Germline V gene lookup returns CDR1 MGHDK and CDR2 SYGVNS. The V end lost 7 bases, the J end lost 1 base, and 11 bases lay between the germline ends. The CDR3 spells CASTPGGSYEQYF. In DNA, the CDR3 is TGTGCCAGCACCCCCGGGGGTTCCTACGAGCAGTACTTC.

The chain employs TRBV10-3 and TRBJ2-7; a possible D gene is TRBD2 (6 bases). The CDR3 has 14 amino acids. The ends were cut back, 8 bases at V and 1 base at J, with 15 bases in the middle. Germline assignment: CDR1 ENHRY and CDR2 SYGVKD. The CDR3 spells CAIGDGTQSYEQYF. For the CDR3, the DNA is TGTGCCATCGGGGACGGGACTCAATCCTACGAGCAGTACTTC.

This chain links TRBV25-1 with TRBJ2-5; no definite D call. From germline, CDR1 is MGHDK and CDR2 SYGVNS. Trimming removed 6 bases at V and 4 bases at J, with 3 bases between. The CDR3 contains 10 residues. CDR3 bases: TGTGCCAGCAGCCTAGAGACCCAGTACTTC. It encodes CASSLETQYF.

This clone has more than one count but fewer than ten. J is TRBJ1-6 and V is TRBV6-5; tentative D call: TRBD1 (6 bases). The CDR3 has 15 amino acids. Trimming pared 2 bases from V and 7 bases from J, leaving 12 bases between. Germline V lookup: CDR1 MNHEY, CDR2 SVGAGI. The CDR3 region has the DNA TGTGCCAGCAGTTACGGGGGGGCCCAAAATTCACCCCTCCACTTT. Translation: CASSYGGAQNSPLHF.

This clone was recorded only once. This rearrangement joins TRBV15 to TRBJ2-1, with a tentative D call TRBD2 (6 bases). This CDR3 is 15 amino acids long. Trimming cost V 0 bases and J 6 bases, with 12 bases left between them. Germline loops: CDR1 LNHNV, CDR2 YYDKDF (reference sequence). The CDR3 here is CATSRDWGVLNEQFF. The DNA for the CDR3 is TGTGCCACCAGCAGAGATTGGGGGGTACTCAATGAGCAGTTCTTC.

This clone came up once. The J gene is TRBJ2-1, the V gene TRBV7-2; D not resolved. This CDR3 has 12 residues. The V and J ends lost 5 bases and 5 bases respectively, with 7 bases between them. From germline, CDR1 is SGHTA and CDR2 FQGNSA. The CDR3 sequence is CASSPRDNEQFF. DNA of the CDR3: TGTGCCAGCAGCCCTCGAGACAATGAGCAGTTCTTC.

V gene TRBV28 combines with J gene TRBJ1-5; TRBD1 agrees at 7 bases. Germline-derived CDR1 and CDR2 are MDHEN and SYDVKM. The CDR3 is 16 amino acids. After removal of 6 bases from V and 1 base from J, the junction contained 9 bases not matched to a gene. CDR3 sequence reads: CASRPNRGKSNQPQHF. The CDR3 region has the DNA TGTGCCAGCAGACCGAACAGGGGAAAGAGCAATCAGCCCCAGCATTTT. Using reference TRBV28 and TRBJ1-5 for the parts outside the CDR3, the full variable domain is DVKVTQSSRYLVKRTGEKVFLECVQDMDHENMFWYRQDPGLGLRLIYFSYDVKMKEKGDIPEGYSVSREKKERFSLILESASTNQTSMYLCASRPNRGKSNQPQHFGDGTRLSIL.

The V call is TRBV7-8, the J call TRBJ2-3; 7 bases agree with TRBD2. Germline values: CDR1 SGHVS, CDR2 FQNEAQ. The CDR3 is 14 residues long. Germline trimming cut 2 bases from V and 5 bases from J; bases unmatched to any gene: 4. The CDR3 loop reads CASSLSWGGDTQYF. The CDR3 DNA sequence: TGTGCCAGCAGCTTAAGTTGGGGGGGAGATACGCAGTATTTT.

The V call is TRBV18, the J call TRBJ1-5; no clear D. Looked up from germline, CDR1 is KGHSH and CDR2 is LQKENI. Deletions cut 1 base from V and 1 base from J, with 11 bases between. This CDR3 has 16 amino acids. Here the CDR3 reads CASSPLGQKSNQPQHF. The DNA for the CDR3 is TGTGCCAGCTCACCACTTGGGCAGAAGAGCAATCAGCCCCAGCATTTT. Filled out from reference TRBV18 and TRBJ1-5, the complete variable domain reads NAGVMQNPRHLVRRRGQEARLRCSPMKGHSHVYWYRQLPEEGLKFMVYLQKENIIDESGMPKERFSAEFPKEGPSILRIQQVVRGDSAAYFCASSPLGQKSNQPQHFGDGTRLSIL.

This chain uses TRBV9 with TRBJ2-5; 9 bases are a match to TRBD2. The V gene end was trimmed by 4 bases and the J gene end by 5 bases; junction bases not matched to a gene: 12. The CDR3 consists of 16 residues. Germline CDR1 SGDLS, CDR2 YYNGEE. DNA of the CDR3: TGTGCCAGCAGCTCCCAGGGGCGGGGGGGCCTCGAGACCCAGTACTTC. Protein: CASSSQGRGGLETQYF.

The rearrangement joins TRBV7-3 to TRBJ2-2; D is perhaps TRBD2 (6 bases). V was pared by 5 bases and J by 7 bases, with 14 bases between. The CDR3 sequence is 14 residues long. Per the germline V gene, CDR1 is SGHTA and CDR2 is FQGTGA. In DNA form, the CDR3 reads TGTGCCAGCAGCCCTCCGGGGGAAGGCGGGGAGCTGTTTTTT. Its translation: CASSPPGEGGELFF.